Listed below are T cell receptor beta chains from one sample, sequenced in a study of T cells in Graves' hyperthyroidism and ophthalmopathy. TCRdb redid the calling of the multiplex PCR reads with MiXCR, one entry per CDR3 protein. The sample contains 300,000 to 500,000 distinct CDR3 sequences, approximately 15% of which appear only once. The sequenced sample was blood. These receptors came from a woman between 25 and 40 years old with Graves' hyperthyroidism. Both conserved end residues are part of each CDR3.

CDR3aa	v_gene	j_gene
CSGEAGVGTGELFF	TRBV29-1	TRBJ2-2
CASSQDLGNTEAFF	TRBV3-1	TRBJ1-1
CASRTGILNTEAFF	TRBV19	TRBJ1-1
CSVKTAGGMSYNEQFF	TRBV29-1	TRBJ2-1
CASSPSRGEQFF	TRBV6-1	TRBJ2-1
CASSPPETTKFYNEQFF	TRBV4-1	TRBJ2-1
CASGLDGEQFF	TRBV12-5	TRBJ2-1
CASSPRVRENTGELFF	TRBV11-2	TRBJ2-2
CASSFRVGRQYYGYTF	TRBV7-9	TRBJ1-2
CASSPTGQGVYEQYF	TRBV2	TRBJ2-7
CASSLSGTSGISSYNEQFF	TRBV11-1	TRBJ2-1
CASSLRWEETQYF	TRBV7-3	TRBJ2-5
CASSTSGSSYEQYF	TRBV19	TRBJ2-7
CASRFSGSEQFF	TRBV7-2	TRBJ2-1
CASSRLSEQFF	TRBV7-9	TRBJ2-1
CASSLGTSGRAYEQYF	TRBV5-6	TRBJ2-7
CASTGTGGNIQYF	TRBV6-1	TRBJ2-4
CASSFTLAGGHRPSDEQFF	TRBV28	TRBJ2-1
CASSFVVNSNQPQHF	TRBV27	TRBJ1-5
CVSSFRGPVNTEAFF	TRBV27	TRBJ1-1
CASSVDTGTNSPLHF	TRBV5-1	TRBJ1-6
CASSRDRARGYTF	TRBV12-3/TRBV12-4	TRBJ1-2
CASSPTPGVGYTQYF	TRBV9	TRBJ2-3
CASSLTSGMDEQFF	TRBV7-2	TRBJ2-1
CATSRVTSDEQFF	TRBV15	TRBJ2-1
CASNRAGGPETQYF	TRBV5-1	TRBJ2-5
CAGSFGLNTEAFF	TRBV28	TRBJ1-1
CASSLTLLGLAFF	TRBV7-2	TRBJ1-1
CASSLELGAGNQPQHF	TRBV5-5	TRBJ1-5
CSASRTTEAFF	TRBV20-1	TRBJ1-1
CASISGLTGNTEAFF	TRBV12-3/TRBV12-4	TRBJ1-1
CASSEVGTAYYEQYF	TRBV6-1	TRBJ2-7
CASSLYPLAGGYEQYF	TRBV11-2	TRBJ2-7
CASSDRAGNYGYTF	TRBV6-4	TRBJ1-2
CASSPPMAVGNEQFF	TRBV18	TRBJ2-1
CASSYSGRGLTYEQYF	TRBV6-5	TRBJ2-7
CATSDLRGQGASGLNNEQFF	TRBV24-1	TRBJ2-1
CASSNSGDDNEQFF	TRBV11-3	TRBJ2-1
CASSDWERHGYTF	TRBV6-1	TRBJ1-2
CASRPAWLNTEAFF	TRBV19	TRBJ1-1
CAISESGQGDSPLHF	TRBV10-3	TRBJ1-6
CASSQVTGTNEQFF	TRBV3-1	TRBJ2-1
CASSLGSSVSGANVLTF	TRBV5-1	TRBJ2-6
CSETRYNEQFF	TRBV20-1	TRBJ2-1
CASKRKPGELFF	TRBV6-1	TRBJ2-2
CASRSAGSNEQYF	TRBV6-1	TRBJ2-7
CASSSDRFQPQHF	TRBV7-9	TRBJ1-5
CASNPSGSQETQYF	TRBV3-1	TRBJ2-5
CASRTGQALTDTQYF	TRBV27	TRBJ2-3
CASSQDGTGGLRNEQFF	TRBV4-1	TRBJ2-1
CASSTQPATGKKLFF	TRBV28	TRBJ1-4
CASTMGQPYGYTF	TRBV2	TRBJ1-2
CASSVTSGNTIYF	TRBV9	TRBJ1-3
CASSFGYGQTQYF	TRBV12-3/TRBV12-4	TRBJ2-5
CASSAGTLNTGELFF	TRBV5-1	TRBJ2-2
CASSRNRAENTEAFF	TRBV18	TRBJ1-1
CASNKEASGAIGEQFF	TRBV6-1	TRBJ2-1
CSAGPGTLTHNEQFF	TRBV20-1	TRBJ2-1
CASRPPPGGTQYF	TRBV28	TRBJ2-5